This TCR beta chain was recorded in a study of cytomegalovirus exposure and HLA in healthy donors. Primers: 60 Vbeta forward and 13 Jbeta reverse. Measured with immunoSEQ multiplex PCR; TCRdb has only the in-frame clones, and not every one. Altogether fewer than 200,000 clones are present, around 87% being singletons, with the ten largest covering 1.1%. CDR1 is KGHSH and CDR2 is LQKENI in the germline V gene. The CDR3 runs 13 residues. Unmatched junction bases numbered 3, after V lost 5 bases and J lost 4 bases. The sample was PBMCs. The chain couples TRBV18 to TRBJ2-3, with 7 nucleotides matching TRBD1. The clonotype was recovered from a boy aged 2 to 9 in good health and CMV-seronegative. CDR3 DNA: TGTGCCAGCTCAGGGACAGATGCAGATACGCAGTATTTT. The encoded protein is CASSGTDADTQYF.